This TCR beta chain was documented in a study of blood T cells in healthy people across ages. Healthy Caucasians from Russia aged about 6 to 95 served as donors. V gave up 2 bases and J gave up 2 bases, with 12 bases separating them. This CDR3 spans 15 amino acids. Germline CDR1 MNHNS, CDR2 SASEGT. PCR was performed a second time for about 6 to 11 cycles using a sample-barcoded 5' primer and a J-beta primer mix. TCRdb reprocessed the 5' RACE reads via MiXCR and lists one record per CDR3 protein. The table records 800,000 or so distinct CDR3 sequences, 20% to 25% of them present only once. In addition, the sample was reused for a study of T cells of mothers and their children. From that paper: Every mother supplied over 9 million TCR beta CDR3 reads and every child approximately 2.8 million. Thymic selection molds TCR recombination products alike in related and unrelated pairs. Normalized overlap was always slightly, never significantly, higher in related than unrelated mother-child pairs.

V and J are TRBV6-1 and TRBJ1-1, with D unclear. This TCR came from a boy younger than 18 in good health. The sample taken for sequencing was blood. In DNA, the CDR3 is TGTGCCAGCAGTGAAATGGGGTTTGGCAACACTGAAGCTTTCTTT. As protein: CASSEMGFGNTEAFF.